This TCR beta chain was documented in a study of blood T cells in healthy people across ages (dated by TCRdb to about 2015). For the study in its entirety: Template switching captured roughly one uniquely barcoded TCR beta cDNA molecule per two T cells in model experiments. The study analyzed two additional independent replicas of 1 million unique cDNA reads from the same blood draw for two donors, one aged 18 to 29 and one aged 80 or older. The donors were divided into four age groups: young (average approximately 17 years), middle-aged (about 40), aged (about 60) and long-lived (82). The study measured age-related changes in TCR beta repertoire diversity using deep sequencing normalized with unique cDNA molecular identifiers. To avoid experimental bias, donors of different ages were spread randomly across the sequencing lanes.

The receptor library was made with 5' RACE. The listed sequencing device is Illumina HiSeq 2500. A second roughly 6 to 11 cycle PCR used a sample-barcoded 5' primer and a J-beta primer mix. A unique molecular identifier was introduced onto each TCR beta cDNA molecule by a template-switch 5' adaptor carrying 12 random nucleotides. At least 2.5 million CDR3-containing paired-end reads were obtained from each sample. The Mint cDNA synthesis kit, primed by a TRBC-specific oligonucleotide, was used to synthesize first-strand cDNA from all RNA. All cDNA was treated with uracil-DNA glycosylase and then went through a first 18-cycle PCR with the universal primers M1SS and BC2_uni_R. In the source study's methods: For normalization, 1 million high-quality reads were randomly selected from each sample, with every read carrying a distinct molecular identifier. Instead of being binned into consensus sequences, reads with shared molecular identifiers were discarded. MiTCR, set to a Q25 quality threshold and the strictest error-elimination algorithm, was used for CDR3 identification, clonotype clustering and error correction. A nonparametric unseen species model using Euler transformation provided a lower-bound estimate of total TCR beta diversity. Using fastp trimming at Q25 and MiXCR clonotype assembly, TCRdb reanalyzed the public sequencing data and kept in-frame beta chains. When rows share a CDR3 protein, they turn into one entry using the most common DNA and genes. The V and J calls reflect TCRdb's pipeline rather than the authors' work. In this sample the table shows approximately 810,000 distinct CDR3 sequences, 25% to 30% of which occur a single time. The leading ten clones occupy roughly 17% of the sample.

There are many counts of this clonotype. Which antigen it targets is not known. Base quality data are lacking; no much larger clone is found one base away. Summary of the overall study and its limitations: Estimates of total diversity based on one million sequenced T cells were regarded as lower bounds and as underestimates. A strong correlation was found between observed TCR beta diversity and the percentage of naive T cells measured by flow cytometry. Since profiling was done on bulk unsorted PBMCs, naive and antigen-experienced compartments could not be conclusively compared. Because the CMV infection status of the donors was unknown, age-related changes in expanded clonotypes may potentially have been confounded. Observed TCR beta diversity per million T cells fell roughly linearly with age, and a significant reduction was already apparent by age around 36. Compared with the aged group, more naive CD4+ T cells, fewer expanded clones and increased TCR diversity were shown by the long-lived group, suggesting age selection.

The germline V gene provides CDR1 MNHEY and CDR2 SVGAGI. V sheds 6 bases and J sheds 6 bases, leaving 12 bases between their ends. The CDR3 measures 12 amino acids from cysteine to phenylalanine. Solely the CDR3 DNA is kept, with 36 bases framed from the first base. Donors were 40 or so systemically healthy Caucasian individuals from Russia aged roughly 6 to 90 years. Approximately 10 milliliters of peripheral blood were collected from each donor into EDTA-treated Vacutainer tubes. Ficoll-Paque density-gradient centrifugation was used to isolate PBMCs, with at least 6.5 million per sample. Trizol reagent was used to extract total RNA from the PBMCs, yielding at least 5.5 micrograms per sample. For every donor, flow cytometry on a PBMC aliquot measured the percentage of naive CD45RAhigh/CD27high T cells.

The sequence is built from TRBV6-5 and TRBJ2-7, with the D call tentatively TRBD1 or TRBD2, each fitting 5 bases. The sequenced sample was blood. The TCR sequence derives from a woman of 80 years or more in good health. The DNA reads TGTGCCAGCAGATCCGGGACGCTCGAGCAGTACTTC. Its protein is CASRSGTLEQYF.